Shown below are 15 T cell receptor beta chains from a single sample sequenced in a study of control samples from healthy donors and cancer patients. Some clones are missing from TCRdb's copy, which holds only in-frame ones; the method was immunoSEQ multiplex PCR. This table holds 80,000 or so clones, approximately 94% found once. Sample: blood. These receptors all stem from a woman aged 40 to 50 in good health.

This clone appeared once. As DNA, the CDR3 is TGTGCCTGGAGAATTTTAAACAGGGTTATGACTTTCTTT. Translating gives CAWRILNRVMTFF. The gene calls are TRBV30 and TRBJ1-1; tentatively, D is TRBD1 (6 bases). The CDR3 runs 13 residues. Trimming took 3 bases from V and 12 from J, leaving 20 bases between them. Germline values: CDR1 GTSNPN, CDR2 SVGIG (reference sequence).

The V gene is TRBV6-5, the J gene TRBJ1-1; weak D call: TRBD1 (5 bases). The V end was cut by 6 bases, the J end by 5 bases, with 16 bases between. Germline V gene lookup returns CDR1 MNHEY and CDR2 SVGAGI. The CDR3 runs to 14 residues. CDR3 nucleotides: TGTGCCAGCAGCAGACGGAGGGGACGGACTGAAGCTTTCTTT. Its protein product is CASSRRRGRTEAFF.

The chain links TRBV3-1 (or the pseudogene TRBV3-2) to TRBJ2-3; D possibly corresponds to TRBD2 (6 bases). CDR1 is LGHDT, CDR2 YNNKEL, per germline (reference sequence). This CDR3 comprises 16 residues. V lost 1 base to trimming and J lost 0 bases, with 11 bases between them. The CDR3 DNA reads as TGTGCCAGCAGCCAAGGGGATAGCGGTAGCACAGATACGCAGTATTTT. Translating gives CASSQGDSGSTDTQYF.

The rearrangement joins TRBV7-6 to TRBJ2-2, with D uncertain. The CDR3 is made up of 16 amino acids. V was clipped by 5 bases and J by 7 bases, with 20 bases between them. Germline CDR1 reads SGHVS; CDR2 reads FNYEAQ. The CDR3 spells CASSVDPQLRNGELFF. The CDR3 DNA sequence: TGTGCCAGCAGCGTAGACCCACAACTAAGGAACGGGGAGCTGTTTTTT.

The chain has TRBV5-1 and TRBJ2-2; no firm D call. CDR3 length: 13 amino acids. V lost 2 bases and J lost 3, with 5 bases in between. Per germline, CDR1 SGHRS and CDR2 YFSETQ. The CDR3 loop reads CASSFDDTGELFF. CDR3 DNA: TGCGCCAGCAGCTTCGACGACACCGGGGAGCTGTTTTTT.

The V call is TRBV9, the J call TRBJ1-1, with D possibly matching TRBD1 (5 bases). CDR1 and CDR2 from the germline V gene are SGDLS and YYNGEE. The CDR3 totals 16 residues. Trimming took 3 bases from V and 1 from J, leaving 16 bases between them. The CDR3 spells CASSEGVASSNTEAFF. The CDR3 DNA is TGTGCCAGCAGCGAAGGGGTCGCGAGCTCGAACACTGAAGCTTTCTTT.

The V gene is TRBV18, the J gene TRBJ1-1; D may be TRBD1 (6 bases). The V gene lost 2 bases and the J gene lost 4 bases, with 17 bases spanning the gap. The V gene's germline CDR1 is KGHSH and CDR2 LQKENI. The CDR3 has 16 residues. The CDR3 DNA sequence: TGTGCCAGCTCACCAGGGGGGGGCACAGGGCGCACTGAAGCTTTCTTT. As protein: CASSPGGGTGRTEAFF.

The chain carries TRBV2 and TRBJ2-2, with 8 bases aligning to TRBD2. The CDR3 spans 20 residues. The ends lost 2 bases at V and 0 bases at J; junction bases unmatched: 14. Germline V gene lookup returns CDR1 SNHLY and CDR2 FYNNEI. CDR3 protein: CASSEYTSLAGRPNTGELFF. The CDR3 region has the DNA TGTGCCAGCAGTGAATACACCTCTCTAGCGGGCCGTCCGAACACCGGGGAGCTGTTTTTT.

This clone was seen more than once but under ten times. The CDR3 region is CASSPGASGANVLTF. The DNA for the CDR3 is TGTGCCAGCTCACCCGGGGCCTCTGGGGCCAACGTCCTGACTTTC. This chain joins TRBV18 and TRBJ2-6, with D perhaps being TRBD1 or TRBD2 (5 bases each). This CDR3 has 15 residues. V dropped 3 bases and J dropped 0 bases, with 6 bases sitting between them. Germline CDR1 KGHSH, CDR2 LQKENI. Together with reference TRBV18 and TRBJ2-6, the CDR3 gives the full variable domain: NAGVMQNPRHLVRRRGQEARLRCSPMKGHSHVYWYRQLPEEGLKFMVYLQKENIIDESGMPKERFSAEFPKEGPSILRIQQVVRGDSAAYFCASSPGASGANVLTFGAGSRLTVL.

CDR3 nucleotide sequence: TGTGCCCGCGGGGGGGGACAGGGGACCTACGAGCAGTACTTC. It is translated as CARGGGQGTYEQYF. The genes are TRBV13 and TRBJ2-7; possibly TRBD1 for D (10 bases). CDR1 and CDR2 (germline): PRHDT, FYEKMQ (reference sequence). Trimming stripped 11 bases from V and 2 bases from J, with 19 bases between. The CDR3 extends over 14 amino acids.

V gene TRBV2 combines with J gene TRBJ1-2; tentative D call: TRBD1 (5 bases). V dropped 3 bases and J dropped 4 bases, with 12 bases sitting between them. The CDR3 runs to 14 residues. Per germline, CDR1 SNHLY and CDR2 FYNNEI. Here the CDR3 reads CASSDQRTSYGYTF. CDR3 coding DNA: TGTGCCAGCAGTGATCAAAGGACAAGCTATGGCTACACCTTC.

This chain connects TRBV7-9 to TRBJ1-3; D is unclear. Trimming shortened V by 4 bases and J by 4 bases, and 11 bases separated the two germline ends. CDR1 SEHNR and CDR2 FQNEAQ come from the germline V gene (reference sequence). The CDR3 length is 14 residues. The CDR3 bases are TGTGCCAGCAGCTACAGCGGGTTGGGAAACACCATATATTTT. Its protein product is CASSYSGLGNTIYF.

The CDR3, as DNA: TGTGCCAGCAGCCCACTAGCGGGGGGAACGGGGGAGACCCAGTACTTC. Amino acids: CASSPLAGGTGETQYF. This chain connects TRBV3-1 (or the pseudogene TRBV3-2) to TRBJ2-5; 12 positions agree with TRBD2. CDR1 is LGHDT and CDR2 is YNNKEL in the germline V gene (reference sequence). This CDR3 contains 16 residues. V trimming: 4 bases; J trimming: 5 bases; junction bases outside the gene matches: 8.

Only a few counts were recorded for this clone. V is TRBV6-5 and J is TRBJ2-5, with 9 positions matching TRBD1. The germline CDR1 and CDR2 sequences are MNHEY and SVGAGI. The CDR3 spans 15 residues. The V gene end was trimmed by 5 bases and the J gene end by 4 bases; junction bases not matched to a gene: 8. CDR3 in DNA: TGTGCCAGCAGTAGCGGGACAGGGACGGTAGAGACCCAGTACTTC. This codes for CASSSGTGTVETQYF.

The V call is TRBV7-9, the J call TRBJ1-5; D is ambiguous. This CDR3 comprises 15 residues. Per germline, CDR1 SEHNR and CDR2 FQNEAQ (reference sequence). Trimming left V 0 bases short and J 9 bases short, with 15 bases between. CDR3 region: CASSLAVGVVGPQHF. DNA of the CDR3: TGTGCCAGCAGCTTAGCTGTGGGAGTCGTGGGGCCCCAGCATTTT.